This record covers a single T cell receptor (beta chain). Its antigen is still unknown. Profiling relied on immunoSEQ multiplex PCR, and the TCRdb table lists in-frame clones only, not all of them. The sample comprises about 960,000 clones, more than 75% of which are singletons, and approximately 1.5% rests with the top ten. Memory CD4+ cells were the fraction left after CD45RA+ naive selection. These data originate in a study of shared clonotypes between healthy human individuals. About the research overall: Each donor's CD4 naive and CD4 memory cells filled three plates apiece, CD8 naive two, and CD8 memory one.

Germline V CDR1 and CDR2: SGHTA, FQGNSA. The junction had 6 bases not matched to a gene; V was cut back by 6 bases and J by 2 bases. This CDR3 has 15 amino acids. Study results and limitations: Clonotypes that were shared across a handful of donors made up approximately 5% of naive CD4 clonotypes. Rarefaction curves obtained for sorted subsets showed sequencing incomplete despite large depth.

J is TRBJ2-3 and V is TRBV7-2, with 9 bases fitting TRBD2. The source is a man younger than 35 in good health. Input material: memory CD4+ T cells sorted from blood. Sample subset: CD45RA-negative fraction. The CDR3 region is CASRYSGSSTDTQYF. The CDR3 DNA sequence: TGTGCCAGCAGGTATAGCGGGAGTTCCACAGATACGCAGTATTTT. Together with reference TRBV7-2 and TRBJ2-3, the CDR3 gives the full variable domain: GAGVSQSPSNKVTEKGKDVELRCDPISGHTALYWYRQSLGQGLEFLIYFQGNSAPDKSGLPSDRFSAERTGGSVSTLTIQRTQQEDSAVYLCASRYSGSSTDTQYFGPGTRLTVL.